This is a list of T cell receptor beta chains from one sample in a study of post-analysis software for immune sequencing data. In TCRdb, the PCR reads were re-called with MiXCR into one record per CDR3 protein. Among some 690,000 distinct CDR3 sequences, roughly 27% were seen once, and the ten largest hold roughly 0.54%. The sample was blood. The origin of the receptors is a girl under 18 with multiple sclerosis. The CDR3 runs from the conserved cysteine through the conserved F or W.

j_call | v_call | cdr3_aa
TRBJ2-5 | TRBV10-3 | CAIQERGQETQYF
TRBJ1-4 | TRBV10-2 | CASSGWWGEKLFF
TRBJ1-1 | TRBV7-2 | CASSPKTLTGVPEAFF
TRBJ2-5 | TRBV5-1 | CASSLGWLKETQYF
TRBJ2-7 | TRBV7-9 | CASSLASGSLSYEQYF
TRBJ1-6 | TRBV5-1 | CASRQVQGPNSPLHF
TRBJ1-2 | TRBV12-3/TRBV12-4 | CASSLAGGGNYGYTF
. | TRBV29-1 | CSVEMFSRGEQYF
TRBJ2-5 | TRBV4-1 | CASSPHFKLGWETQYF
TRBJ2-2 | TRBV5-1 | CASSPRQGSGELFF
TRBJ2-5 | TRBV12-3/TRBV12-4 | CASSLDRTGQETQYF
TRBJ1-2 | TRBV7-2 | CASSPRDRDNYGYTF
TRBJ1-1 | TRBV13 | CASSFDRGLREAFF
TRBJ1-5 | TRBV13 | CASSETGGSGNQPQHF
TRBJ2-7 | TRBV29-1 | CSSQISGGEQYF
TRBJ2-2 | TRBV7-8 | CASSPRGGTTRTGELFF
TRBJ2-7 | TRBV29-1 | CSVESSYEQYF
TRBJ2-3 | TRBV20-1 | CSARATGTDTQYF
TRBJ1-2 | TRBV12-3/TRBV12-4 | CASRYTGALYGYTF
TRBJ2-3 | TRBV28 | CASSLLASGLGGYF
. | TRBV3-1 | CASSQGGTSRRDEQYF
TRBJ2-3 | TRBV19 | CASSRSGTTTAHTQYF
TRBJ2-3 | TRBV12-3/TRBV12-4 | CASRQGGAQADTQYF
TRBJ1-4 | TRBV7-2 | CASSLALGQNYTTNEKLFF
TRBJ2-1 | TRBV20-1 | CSARDGPGLAWDEQFF
TRBJ2-1 | TRBV5-1 | CASSLDGRGHNEQFF
TRBJ2-3 | TRBV29-1 | CSVEDFWRESSDTQYF
TRBJ1-4 | TRBV6-1 | CASSEVGGLTSNEKPFF
TRBJ2-4 | TRBV2 | CASLKIRDTRNIQYF
TRBJ2-5 | TRBV12-5 | CASALDLAIKETQYF
TRBJ1-4 | TRBV6-6 | CASRRAENEKLFF
TRBJ2-7 | TRBV27 | CASSPDSGEQYF
TRBJ1-1 | TRBV29-1 | CSVERTMNTEAFF
TRBJ1-1 | TRBV7-9 | CASFKPNTEAFF
TRBJ1-4 | TRBV20-1 | CSARDRQGGEKLFF
TRBJ1-2 | TRBV29-1 | CSVGADRRQANYGYTF
TRBJ1-1 | TRBV28 | CASSSSGAAEAFF
TRBJ1-5 | TRBV15 | CATSREWEGWDQPQHF
TRBJ2-5 | TRBV29-1 | CSGRLSGETQYF
TRBJ2-1 | TRBV7-2 | CASSFTHSGHNEQFF
TRBJ2-7 | TRBV28 | CASSLQTGGSGEQYF
TRBJ1-1 | TRBV5-1 | CASSLGDRENTEAFF
TRBJ2-3 | TRBV29-1 | CSVGGERDSDTQYF